This T cell receptor beta chain was recovered during a study of CD8 T cells in Susac syndrome. Of note for this clonotype: Its antigen remains unidentified.

The germline V and J ends were trimmed by 2 bases and 0 bases, with 16 bases remaining between them. Germline V gene sequence: CDR1 SEHNR, CDR2 FQNEAQ (reference sequence). CDR3 length: 18 residues. Study-level findings and limits: The study recognized that the number of individuals in its TCR sequencing and HLA analysis was relatively small.

When the RNA was reverse transcribed, random hexamers were used with an input of 0.5 to 1 ug. Amplification of TCR beta CDR3 by immunoSEQ multiplex PCR spanned 54 Vbeta and 13 Jbeta. From the immunoSEQ multiplex PCR reads, TCRdb called clonotypes with MiXCR, one entry per CDR3 protein. The sample has approximately 300,000 distinct CDR3 sequences; roughly 90% are singletons. This TCR was recovered from a human donor with multiple sclerosis. The material sequenced was CD8+ T cells from PBMCs. The chain has TRBV7-9 and TRBJ2-2, with D perhaps TRBD2 (5 bases). In nucleotides, the CDR3 is TGTGCCAGCAGCTTATCACCCGGACTGGTCGCGAACACCGGGGAGCTGTTTTTT. Translation: CASSLSPGLVANTGELFF.